This passage covers 12 T cell receptor beta chains from one sample sequenced in a study of blood T cell repertoires in COVID-19. Assay used: immunoSEQ multiplex PCR; TCRdb lists only in-frame clones, some missing. Among 200,000 to 250,000 clones listed, 80% were seen once. The specimen sequenced was peripheral blood. The receptors shown here come from a human donor in a cohort sampled during active COVID-19.

The chain is built from TRBV2 and TRBJ1-5, with TRBD1 matching over 10 bases. The CDR3 consists of 15 residues. The junction had 8 bases not matched to a gene; V was cut back by 6 bases and J by 6 bases. CDR1 SNHLY and CDR2 FYNNEI come from the germline V gene. This CDR3 reads CASSLDRGQGQPQHF. The CDR3 DNA sequence: TGTGCCAGCAGCCTTGACAGGGGGCAGGGTCAGCCCCAGCATTTT.

The J gene is TRBJ2-7, the V gene TRBV18; 11 nucleotides align to TRBD1. CDR1 is KGHSH and CDR2 is LQKENI in the germline V gene. The V gene end was trimmed by 4 bases and the J gene end by 4 bases; junction bases not matched to a gene: 3. The CDR3 is 14 residues long. CDR3 amino acids: CASSLGTGGYEQYF. The CDR3 nucleotides read TGTGCCAGCTCACTAGGGACAGGGGGTTACGAGCAGTACTTC.

The chain uses TRBV7-3 and TRBJ2-1; D possibly corresponds to TRBD2 (5 bases). This CDR3 contains 15 residues. Between the trimmed V and J ends, which lost 1 base and 1 base, there was a span of 8 bases. Germline V gene data show CDR1 as SGHTA and CDR2 as FQGTGA. The CDR3 sequence is CASSLRRDSYNEQFF. CDR3 bases: TGTGCCAGCAGCTTAAGACGGGATTCCTACAATGAGCAGTTCTTC.

The chain carries TRBV14 and TRBJ1-5, with D unresolved. Trimming shortened V by 2 bases and J by 10 bases, and 12 bases separated the two germline ends. This CDR3 is built from 13 residues. Germline V gives CDR1 SGHDN, CDR2 FVKESK. DNA of the CDR3: TGTGCCAGCAGCCAATTTGTGAGCGGCCCCCAGCATTTT. The encoded protein is CASSQFVSGPQHF.

The genes are TRBV27 and TRBJ2-1; 9 nucleotides match TRBD1. The V gene's germline CDR1 is MNHEY and CDR2 SMNVEV (reference sequence). The V segment lost 6 bases and the J segment 8 bases; nucleotides outside the gene matches: 11. The CDR3 has 15 residues. Here the CDR3 reads CASRNLRDREDEQFF. For the CDR3, the DNA is TGTGCCAGCAGAAACCTCCGGGACAGGGAGGATGAGCAGTTCTTC.

V and J are TRBV29-1 and TRBJ2-2, with a tentative D call TRBD2 (6 bases). Looked up from germline, CDR1 is SQVTM and CDR2 is ANQGSEA. The CDR3 is made up of 13 amino acids. Trimming removed 6 bases at V and 4 bases at J, with 12 bases between. The CDR3 loop reads CSVLRRGTGELFF. CDR3 DNA: TGCAGCGTCCTGAGGAGGGGCACCGGGGAGCTGTTTTTT.

This sequence joins TRBV11-2 and TRBJ2-5, with D tentatively TRBD2 (5 bases). Germline CDR1 is SGHAT and CDR2 is FQNNGV. V lost 3 bases to trimming and J lost 0 bases, with 8 bases between them. This CDR3 is 14 amino acids long. Here the CDR3 reads CASSLGGYQETQYF. CDR3 bases: TGTGCCAGCAGCTTGGGCGGGTACCAAGAGACCCAGTACTTC.

This chain links TRBV6-1 with TRBJ2-7; 8 bases are a match to TRBD1. CDR1 is MNHNS and CDR2 is SASEGT in the germline V gene. The ends lost 3 bases at V and 5 bases at J; junction bases unmatched: 9. The CDR3 is 15 amino acids. CDR3 sequence reads: CASSDPWTGSNEQYF. The CDR3 nucleotides read TGTGCCAGCAGTGATCCCTGGACAGGGAGCAACGAGCAGTACTTC.

This rearrangement joins TRBV29-1 to TRBJ1-2; 7 positions match TRBD1. CDR1 is SQVTM, CDR2 ANQGSEA, per germline. After removal of 4 bases from V and 2 bases from J, the junction contained 1 base not matched to a gene. CDR3 length: 12 residues. The CDR3 spells CSVVQGNYGYTF. The CDR3 DNA reads TGCAGCGTTGTACAGGGGAACTATGGCTACACCTTC. The whole variable domain, filled in from reference TRBV29-1 and TRBJ1-2, reads SAVISQKPSRDICQRGTSLTIQCQVDSQVTMMFWYRQQPGQSLTLIATANQGSEATYESGFVIDKFPISRPNLTFSTLTVSNMSPEDSSIYLCSVVQGNYGYTFGSGTRLTVV.

Points on this clone: In the same sample, other DNA sequences code for this CDR3. The chain has TRBV7-9 and TRBJ2-7; unclear D gene. The CDR3 contains 11 residues. V lost 5 bases and J 4 bases, leaving 6 bases between the germline ends. Per germline, CDR1 SEHNR and CDR2 FQNEAQ (reference sequence). In nucleotides, the CDR3 is TGTGCCAGCAGCCCCTCTTACGAGCAGTACTTC. It codes for CASSPSYEQYF.

The chain employs TRBV24-1 and TRBJ2-2; TRBD1 might be the D (6 bases). The CDR3 loop spans 13 amino acids. Germline V CDR1 and CDR2: KGHDR, SFDVKD. Trimming took 7 bases from V and 1 from J, leaving 6 bases between them. CDR3 sequence reads: CATRTGNTGELFF. The CDR3 coding sequence is TGTGCCACCAGGACAGGGAACACCGGGGAGCTGTTTTTT.

The chain recombines TRBV19 with TRBJ2-5, with D uncertain. The V end was cut by 7 bases, the J end by 9 bases, with 21 bases between. The CDR3 has 14 amino acids. CDR1 and CDR2 (germline): LNHDA, SQIVND (reference sequence). CDR3 nucleotide sequence: TGTGCCAGTAATCTCGGCGGAGCCCCCTCGCCCCAGTACTTC. It encodes CASNLGGAPSPQYF.